This note documents a single T cell receptor (beta chain) sequence. Its antigen is currently unknown. This sample is drawn from a study of cytomegalovirus exposure and HLA in healthy donors. PCR involved 60 Vbeta and 13 Jbeta primers. Libraries were prepared by immunoSEQ multiplex PCR; TCRdb keeps only in-frame clonotypes and omits some of them. The sample features under 200,000 clones, with around 0.79% in its top ten. The V gene's germline CDR1 is MNHNS and CDR2 SASEGT. The CDR3 sequence is 13 residues long. The germline V and J ends were trimmed by 7 bases and 0 bases, with 7 bases remaining between them. Study conclusions and caveats: Roughly uniform sequencing depth across donors was assumed, possibly incorrectly.

The sequence was collected from a woman between 18 and 30 years old in good health and CMV-seropositive. The rearrangement uses TRBV6-1 and TRBJ1-5, with D uncertain. Sequencing was performed on PBMCs. The CDR3 nucleotides read TGTGCCAGCATGTCAAATAGCAATCAGCCCCAGCATTTT. Translating gives CASMSNSNQPQHF.